The clone carrying this TCR beta chain was seen a few times. Time point given: sample taken at primary tumor resection. The donors, 60 to 80 patients with untreated early-stage non-small cell lung cancer, provided the samples. Unsorted whole RNA from tumor, nontumor lung or frozen PBMC underwent sequencing. The sample belongs to a study of spatial heterogeneity in lung cancer. On each TCR cDNA molecule, a unique molecular identifier was present. TCRdb recomputed calls from the 5' RACE reads with MiXCR, one row per CDR3 protein. This sample has about 1,200 distinct CDR3 sequences, with over 35% found just once. With 3 bases removed from V and 4 bases from J, the gap between germline ends came to 7 bases. The length of the CDR3 is 12 residues. The V gene's germline CDR1 is SQVTM and CDR2 ANQGSEA.

The rearrangement links TRBV29-1 to TRBJ1-3, with D unresolved. The sequence came from a male donor with early-stage non-small cell lung cancer. Sequences were derived from normal lung tissue next to the tumor, sampled at surgery. The CDR3 here is CSVDGRGNTIYF. DNA of the CDR3: TGCAGCGTTGACGGGCGGGGAAACACCATATATTTT.